This TCR beta chain is from a study of T cells in Graves' hyperthyroidism and ophthalmopathy. Whole-study results and caveats: Ophthalmopathy was separated from stable hyperthyroidism by a 13 V-J model.

Hyperthyroidism had been newly diagnosed in patients aged 18 to 65, and its duration was under 2 months. The germline V and J ends were trimmed by 2 bases and 1 base, with 12 bases remaining between them. This CDR3 has 15 amino acids. Per germline, CDR1 SGHRS and CDR2 YFSETQ. Of note for this clonotype: Its antigen is still unknown.

RNA transcripts gave rise to amplified TCR beta CDR3 regions. When the TCR CDR3 underwent first-round RT-PCR, the HTBI primer set was used. One entry per CDR3 protein, called by TCRdb with MiXCR from the multiplex PCR reads. Seen here are about 740,000 distinct CDR3 sequences, roughly 15% observed once, and the top ten hold approximately 10%. The chain has TRBV5-1 and TRBJ2-5; no firm D call. The origin of this receptor is a woman younger than 35 with Graves' hyperthyroidism. The sequenced sample was blood. The CDR3 region has the DNA TGCGCCAGCAGCTTCCAAGGTGGGGTCCAAGAGACCCAGTACTTC. Its protein product is CASSFQGGVQETQYF.